Shown below are 20 T cell receptor beta chains from a single sample sequenced in a study of blood T cell repertoires in COVID-19. The assay was immunoSEQ multiplex PCR, and TCRdb's table has in-frame clones only and misses some. Altogether hundreds of thousands of clones are present, almost 85% being singletons, with the ten largest covering less than 6.5%. What was sequenced was peripheral blood. The receptors stem from a man aged 45-60 years with active or convalescent COVID-19.

The chain couples TRBV28 to TRBJ1-6, with 7 bases matching TRBD1. Per germline, CDR1 MDHEN and CDR2 SYDVKM. The CDR3 sequence is 15 residues long. Trimming cost V 1 base and J 5 bases; bases outside gene matches: 2. Here the CDR3 DNA reads TGTGCCAGCAGTTTATTTCAGGGGGATAATTCACCCCTCCACTTT. It specifies CASSLFQGDNSPLHF.

This clone was recorded only once. This chain connects TRBV9 to TRBJ2-1; the D gene is possibly TRBD2 (5 bases). Germline CDR1 SGDLS, CDR2 YYNGEE. The V end lost 0 bases, the J end lost 4 bases, and 11 bases lay between the germline ends. CDR3 size: 15 residues. The DNA for the CDR3 is TGTGCCAGCAGCGTAGCTGCCCGGGGATACAATGAGCAGTTCTTC. It encodes CASSVAARGYNEQFF.

The J gene is TRBJ1-2, the V gene TRBV12-3 or TRBV12-4, with D possibly being TRBD1 (5 bases). V lost 3 bases, J lost 4 bases, and 9 bases lay in between. This CDR3 region has 13 residues. Written as DNA, the CDR3 is TGTGCCAGCAGTTTGTGGGGCGGCTATGGCTACACCTTC. Translating it yields CASSLWGGYGYTF.

The chain employs TRBV9 and TRBJ1-1; TRBD1 aligns across 8 bases. Germline V gene lookup returns CDR1 SGDLS and CDR2 YYNGEE. Trimming at V came to 4 bases and at J to 1 base, leaving 6 bases not matched to a gene. The CDR3 sequence is 15 residues long. DNA for the CDR3: TGTGCCAGCAGCCCGAGCGACAGGGGGAACACTGAAGCTTTCTTT. It encodes CASSPSDRGNTEAFF. The whole variable domain, filled in from reference TRBV9 and TRBJ1-1, reads DSGVTQTPKHLITATGQRVTLRCSPRSGDLSVYWYQQSLDQGLQFLIQYYNGEERAKGNILERFSAQQFPDLHSELNLSSLELGDSALYFCASSPSDRGNTEAFFGQGTRLTVV.

Comments on this clone: The junction and the germline gene differ at one end; a read error may be behind it. The gene calls are TRBV5-1 and TRBJ1-6; 9 bases fit TRBD1. The CDR3 sequence is 14 residues long. In germline, CDR1 is SGHRS, CDR2 YFSETQ. CDR3 sequence reads: CASRLGTGSSPLHF. CDR3 sequence (DNA): TGCGCCAGCAGATTGGGGACAGGGAGTTCACCCCTCCACTTT.

V is TRBV28 and J is TRBJ2-1; TRBD1 is a possible D gene (6 bases). Trimming cost V 2 bases and J 3 bases, with 8 bases left between them. Germline V gene data show CDR1 as MDHEN and CDR2 as SYDVKM. The CDR3 loop spans 14 amino acids. The CDR3 protein is CASSLRGYYNEQFF. The CDR3 region has the DNA TGTGCCAGCAGTTTAAGGGGGTACTACAATGAGCAGTTCTTC.

The V gene is TRBV21-1, the J gene TRBJ1-2; the table's D call, TRBD1, has no DNA check behind it. TRBV21-1 is an annotated pseudogene. This CDR3 comprises 17 residues. This chain's CDR3 is CASSKERDRGMTYGYTF. CDR3 nucleotide sequence: TGTGCCAGCAGCAAAGAACGGGACAGGGGTATGACCTATGGCTACACCTTC.

The chain recombines TRBV10-2 with TRBJ2-3; the match to TRBD2 covers 9 bases. Trimming removed 2 bases from V and 2 bases from J; junction bases left unmatched: 8. The germline CDR1 and CDR2 sequences are WSHSY and SAAADI. The length of the CDR3 is 17 residues. The CDR3 sequence: CASSERGLARPTDTQYF. Written as DNA, the CDR3 is TGCGCCAGCAGTGAGAGAGGACTAGCGCGACCCACAGATACGCAGTATTTT.

Only a few counts were recorded for this clone. V and J are TRBV7-9 and TRBJ2-1; no definite D call. Deletions cut 4 bases from V and 3 bases from J, with 7 bases between. Germline CDR1 reads SEHNR; CDR2 reads FQNEAQ (reference sequence). This CDR3 is built from 13 residues. The DNA for the CDR3 is TGTGCCAGCAGCTCGTACAGCTACAATGAGCAGTTCTTC. Protein sequence: CASSSYSYNEQFF.

The chain employs TRBV19 and TRBJ2-7; D possibly corresponds to TRBD2 (7 bases). V lost 5 bases to trimming and J lost 3 bases, with 26 bases between them. Looked up from germline, CDR1 is LNHDA and CDR2 is SQIVND (reference sequence). The CDR3 has 18 residues. This CDR3 is CASSPSGRGERGHYEQYF. CDR3 bases: TGTGCCAGTAGTCCGTCGGGTAGGGGAGAGCGGGGACACTACGAGCAGTACTTC.

The chain employs TRBV28 and TRBJ2-7; 10 bases agree with TRBD2. Germline CDR1 is MDHEN and CDR2 is SYDVKM. The length of the CDR3 is 15 residues. The V segment lost 2 bases and the J segment 5 bases; nucleotides outside the gene matches: 6. In nucleotides, the CDR3 is TGTGCCAGCAGTTTAGAGGTAGCGGGAGGAGACGAGCAGTACTTC. Protein: CASSLEVAGGDEQYF.

The table lists this clone with a count of one. The chain is built from TRBV9 and TRBJ1-3; D is unresolved. Trimming pared 5 bases from V and 0 bases from J, leaving 15 bases between. Germline lookup yields CDR1 SGDLS and CDR2 YYNGEE. The CDR3 extends over 16 amino acids. The CDR3 is CASRGGDGNSGNTIYF. CDR3 DNA: TGTGCCAGCAGGGGAGGAGACGGTAACTCTGGAAACACCATATATTTT.

V is TRBV18 and J is TRBJ2-3, with D perhaps matching TRBD1 (5 bases). Deletions cut 2 bases from V and 0 bases from J, with 12 bases between. The germline V gene encodes CDR1 KGHSH and CDR2 LQKENI. The CDR3 is 16 amino acids. The DNA for the CDR3 is TGTGCCAGCTCACCAAACAGGAGAGCTAGCACAGATACGCAGTATTTT. Translating gives CASSPNRRASTDTQYF.

The CDR3 spells CASGAQGTDTQYF. The CDR3 bases are TGTGCCAGCGGGGCACAAGGCACAGATACGCAGTATTTT. The chain has TRBV6-5 and TRBJ2-3; TRBD1 is a possible D gene (5 bases). The length of the CDR3 is 13 residues. CDR1 MNHEY and CDR2 SVGAGI come from the germline V gene. Trimming removed 8 bases from V and 1 base from J, with 10 bases in between.

Of note for this clone: A much larger clone lies a single base off, so this may be a read error. The chain combines TRBV9 with TRBJ1-1, with D maybe TRBD1 (5 bases). The length of the CDR3 is 12 residues. V was clipped by 4 bases and J by 1 base, with 5 bases between them. CDR1 is SGDLS and CDR2 is YYNGEE in the germline V gene. The CDR3 sequence: CASSTGNTEAFF. The DNA of the CDR3 is TGTGCCAGCAGCACAGGGAACACTGAAGCTTTCTTT. Full variable domain (outside the CDR3, taken from reference TRBV9 and TRBJ1-1): DSGVTQTPKHLITATGQRVTLRCSPRSGDLSVYWYQQSLDQGLQFLIQYYNGEERAKGNILERFSAQQFPDLHSELNLSSLELGDSALYFCASSTGNTEAFFGQGTRLTVV.

The table lists this clone with a count of one. The chain has TRBV3-1 (or the pseudogene TRBV3-2) and TRBJ1-4; 7 nucleotides match TRBD1. Germline V gene data show CDR1 as LGHDT and CDR2 as YNNKEL (reference sequence). J lost 8 bases, V lost 2 bases, and 8 bases had no gene match. This CDR3 contains 15 residues. This chain's CDR3 is CASSQPQGTGEKLFF. DNA for the CDR3: TGTGCCAGCAGCCAACCACAGGGGACGGGAGAAAAACTGTTTTTT.

This chain links TRBV3-1 (or the pseudogene TRBV3-2) with TRBJ2-1; a possible D gene is TRBD2 (6 bases). This CDR3 has 14 residues. Germline-derived CDR1 and CDR2 are LGHDT and YNNKEL (reference sequence). Between the trimmed V and J ends, which lost 1 base and 8 bases, there was a span of 12 bases. The CDR3 coding sequence is TGTGCCAGCAGCCAAGGGACTATGGGTTATGAGCAGTTCTTC. Protein product: CASSQGTMGYEQFF.

The V and J genes are TRBV19 and TRBJ1-5, with 7 bases identical to TRBD1. Germline CDR1 LNHDA, CDR2 SQIVND (reference sequence). This CDR3 spans 16 amino acids. Trimming took 2 bases from V and 2 from J; bases not matched to a gene: 6. CDR3 coding DNA: TGTGCCAGTAGTATATTTGGTGACAGGGGCAATCAGCCCCAGCATTTT. Translation: CASSIFGDRGNQPQHF.

The chain recombines TRBV7-2 with TRBJ1-5; TRBD1 matches 8 bases. Trimming removed 2 bases from V and 10 bases from J; junction bases left unmatched: 7. From germline, CDR1 is SGHTA and CDR2 FQGNSA. This CDR3 has 14 amino acids. The CDR3 protein is CASSLYRGGDPQHF. Here the CDR3 DNA reads TGTGCCAGCAGCTTATACAGGGGGGGAGATCCCCAGCATTTT.

This clone was counted a single time. The V and J genes are TRBV18 and TRBJ2-1; a weak D match, TRBD2 (5 bases). This CDR3 is 16 amino acids long. Germline assignment: CDR1 KGHSH and CDR2 LQKENI. V was clipped by 2 bases and J by 2 bases, with 13 bases between them. The DNA for the CDR3 is TGTGCCAGCTCACCAGACCGAGGGTTCCCCTACAATGAGCAGTTCTTC. It yields the protein CASSPDRGFPYNEQFF.